The T cell receptor (beta chain) described here comes from a study of shared clonotypes between healthy human individuals. Findings and caveats of the study: In contrast to clonotypes shared by all four donors, non-shared clonotypes had lower generation probabilities.

This clone occurred many times. Its antigen remains unidentified. The CDR3 is made up of 13 amino acids. CDR1 MNHEY and CDR2 SMNVEV come from the germline V gene (reference sequence). The germline V and J ends were trimmed by 3 bases and 6 bases, with 12 bases remaining between them. Subsets obtained from CD4+ cells comprised CD45RA+ naive and CD45RA-negative memory cells. This was a deep-level run. The data were produced by immunoSEQ multiplex PCR, yet TCRdb's version contains in-frame clones alone and is incomplete. The repertoire includes 300,000 to 350,000 clones, 73% of them detected once, and more than 9% sits in the top ten.

The source is a man aged 25 to 45 in good health. The sequenced sample was memory CD4+ T cells sorted from blood. Subset here: CD45RA-negative fraction. The chain couples TRBV27 to TRBJ2-7; D might be TRBD1 or TRBD2, each matching 5 bases. The CDR3 is CASSFGWGSEQYF. CDR3 DNA: TGTGCCAGCAGTTTTGGTTGGGGGTCCGAGCAGTACTTC.